This T cell receptor (beta chain) stems from a study of cytomegalovirus exposure and HLA in healthy donors. The wider study: An analysis done earlier identified more than 90 million unique TCR beta sequences from approximately 180 million T cells.

Amplification used 60 Vbeta primers and 13 Jbeta primers. Profiled with immunoSEQ multiplex PCR; TCRdb holds only in-frame clones, not every one. The table has hundreds of thousands of clones, over 60% seen once. Per germline, CDR1 LGHNA and CDR2 YSLEER. Trimming took 3 bases from V and 5 from J; bases not matched to a gene: 3. CDR3 size: 14 residues. The TCR originated in a man in his forties in good health and CMV-seronegative. The chain uses TRBV4-3 and TRBJ1-1; 10 bases line up with TRBD1. Sequenced: PBMCs. CDR3 sequence: CASSHQDRGTEAFF. The CDR3 DNA follows: TGCGCCAGCAGCCACCAGGACAGGGGGACTGAAGCTTTCTTT.